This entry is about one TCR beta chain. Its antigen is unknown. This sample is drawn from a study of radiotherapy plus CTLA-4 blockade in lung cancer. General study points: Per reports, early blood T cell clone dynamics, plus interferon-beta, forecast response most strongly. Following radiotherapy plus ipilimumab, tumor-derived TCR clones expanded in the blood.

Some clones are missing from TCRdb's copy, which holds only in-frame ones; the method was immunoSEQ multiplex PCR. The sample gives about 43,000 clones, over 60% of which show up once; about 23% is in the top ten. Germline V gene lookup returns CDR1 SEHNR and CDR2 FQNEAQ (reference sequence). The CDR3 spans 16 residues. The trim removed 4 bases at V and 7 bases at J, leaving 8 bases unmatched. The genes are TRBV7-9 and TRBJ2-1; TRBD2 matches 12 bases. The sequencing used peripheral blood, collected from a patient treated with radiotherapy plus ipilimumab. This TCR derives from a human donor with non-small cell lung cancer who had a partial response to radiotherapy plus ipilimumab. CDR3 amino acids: CASSSPTSGSNNEQFF. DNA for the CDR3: TGTGCCAGCAGCTCGCCGACTAGCGGGAGTAATAATGAGCAGTTCTTC.